This T cell receptor beta chain was recorded in a study of cytomegalovirus exposure and HLA in healthy donors. Across the whole study: Previous work identified 90 million to 130 million unique TCR beta sequences from around 200 million T cells.

With 2 bases clipped from V and 4 bases from J, the junction kept 2 bases outside the gene matches. Germline values: CDR1 LNHDA, CDR2 SQIVND (reference sequence). The CDR3 extends over 14 amino acids. PCR involved 60 Vbeta and 13 Jbeta primers. Clones were sequenced by immunoSEQ multiplex PCR, and TCRdb holds only the in-frame ones, with some missing. The sample includes 190,000 or so clones, approximately 80% of them seen just once. Findings and limits, study-wide: It has been reported that TCR beta sequences accurately predicted the HLA-A and HLA-B alleles of most subjects.

Concerning this clone itself: The antigen remains unidentified.

The source material was PBMCs. The sequence derives from a boy between 10 and 17 years old in good health and CMV-seronegative. The chain recombines TRBV19 with TRBJ1-1; 9 bases match TRBD1. CDR3 DNA sequence: TGTGCCAGTAGTATAACAGGGGGCGTCACTGAAGCTTTCTTT. Translating gives CASSITGGVTEAFF. The full variable domain, with the rest looked up from reference TRBV19 and TRBJ1-1, is DGGITQSPKYLFRKEGQNVTLSCEQNLNHDAMYWYRQDPGQGLRLIYYSQIVNDFQKGDIAEGYSVSREKKESFPLTVTSAQKNPTAFYLCASSITGGVTEAFFGQGTRLTVV.